One sample yielded the 27 T cell receptor beta chains listed below, sequenced in a study of shared clonotypes between healthy human individuals. The data were produced by immunoSEQ multiplex PCR, yet TCRdb's version contains in-frame clones alone and is incomplete. The repertoire has about 640,000 clones, around 72% of them found once; the top ten carry under 2%. The sample comprised memory CD4+ T cells sorted from blood. Stated subset: CD45RA-negative fraction. These receptors all come from a woman aged 30 to 39 in good health.

This clone occurred once. V gene TRBV2 combines with J gene TRBJ2-3, with D unresolved. CDR3 length: 15 amino acids. Trimming removed 4 bases from V and 2 bases from J, with 13 bases in between. Germline CDR1 reads SNHLY; CDR2 reads FYNNEI. The CDR3 nucleotides are TGTGCCAGCAGTGCTTCCGGACCAGTCACAGATACGCAGTATTTT. This sequence encodes CASSASGPVTDTQYF.

This clone was picked up many times. Other nucleotide sequences from this sample produce the same CDR3. The chain combines TRBV2 with TRBJ1-4; D may be TRBD1 (6 bases). The CDR3 contains 14 residues. Germline CDR1 SNHLY, CDR2 FYNNEI. The V end lost 4 bases, the J end lost 4 bases, and 10 bases lay between the germline ends. For the CDR3, the DNA is TGTGCCAGCAGTGTCCAGGGGTTTAATGAAAAACTGTTTTTT. Translating gives CASSVQGFNEKLFF. Filled out from reference TRBV2 and TRBJ1-4, the complete variable domain reads EPEVTQTPSHQVTQMGQEVILRCVPISNHLYFYWYRQILGQKVEFLVSFYNNEISEKSEIFDDQFSVERPDGSNFTLKIRSTKLEDSAMYFCASSVQGFNEKLFFGSGTQLSVL.

This chain connects TRBV7-9 to TRBJ1-3; D uncertain. Trimming took off 5 bases at V and 2 bases at J, with 13 bases between the two ends. Germline V lookup: CDR1 SEHNR, CDR2 FQNEAQ (reference sequence). The CDR3 has 15 amino acids. The CDR3 bases are TGTGCCAGCAGCCCTACCGCGTTAGCTGGAAACACCATATATTTT. Protein product: CASSPTALAGNTIYF.

This rearrangement joins TRBV6-5 to TRBJ2-7; 13 bases are shared with TRBD2. Germline loops: CDR1 MNHEY, CDR2 SVGAGI. Germline trimming cut 9 bases from V and 6 bases from J; bases unmatched to any gene: 5. There are 13 residues in the CDR3. This CDR3 is CASTSGRAREQYF. The CDR3 nucleotides read TGTGCCAGTACTAGCGGGAGGGCTCGCGAGCAGTACTTC.

The V and J genes are TRBV7-2 and TRBJ2-2; D might be TRBD1 (6 bases). CDR3 size: 15 residues. CDR1 and CDR2 from the germline V gene are SGHTA and FQGNSA. The V end was cut by 2 bases, the J end by 0 bases, with 7 bases between. CDR3 DNA: TGTGCCAGCAGCTTAAACAGGGCGAACACCGGGGAGCTGTTTTTT. It is translated as CASSLNRANTGELFF.

The V call is TRBV7-8, the J call TRBJ2-7; D is unresolved. V lost 2 bases and J 5 bases, leaving 10 bases between the germline ends. The CDR3 has 13 residues. CDR1 is SGHVS, CDR2 FQNEAQ, per germline. The CDR3 loop is CASSLPGRDEQYF. As DNA, the CDR3 is TGTGCCAGCAGCTTACCGGGCCGGGACGAGCAGTACTTC.

This clone was seen a handful of times. The same CDR3 can be traced to other DNA sequences in this sample. This chain connects TRBV11-2 to TRBJ1-1; D gene ambiguous. Germline assignment: CDR1 SGHAT and CDR2 FQNNGV. V was pared by 3 bases and J by 0 bases, with 5 bases between. The CDR3 extends over 13 amino acids. In nucleotides, the CDR3 is TGTGCCAGCAGCTTCTCGTTGAACACTGAAGCTTTCTTT. The encoded protein is CASSFSLNTEAFF.

Ten or more counts support this clone. This sequence joins TRBV27 and TRBJ2-5; no reliable D call. The CDR3 runs to 13 residues. V lost 5 bases, J lost 0 bases, and 7 bases lay in between. The V gene's germline CDR1 is MNHEY and CDR2 SMNVEV (reference sequence). The CDR3 bases are TGTGCCAGCAGTATGACATACCAAGAGACCCAGTACTTC. Residues: CASSMTYQETQYF.

On this clone itself: Additional DNA sequences in this sample encode the identical CDR3. The chain carries TRBV5-1 and TRBJ1-1; perhaps TRBD1 as D (5 bases). The ends were cut back, 0 bases at V and 4 bases at J, with 13 bases in the middle. Germline lookup yields CDR1 SGHRS and CDR2 YFSETQ. This CDR3 is built from 15 residues. DNA of the CDR3: TGCGCCAGCAGCTTGGAGTGGGGGGGGACCACTGAAGCTTTCTTT. Translated, it gives CASSLEWGGTTEAFF.

V is TRBV11-2 and J is TRBJ2-7; D gene ambiguous. Germline V gene sequence: CDR1 SGHAT, CDR2 FQNNGV. The CDR3 totals 15 residues. The V gene lost 3 bases and the J gene lost 5 bases, with 17 bases spanning the gap. The CDR3 sequence: CASSFSISLGNEQYF. CDR3 bases: TGTGCCAGCAGCTTTTCCATTTCTTTGGGGAACGAGCAGTACTTC.

This clone was seen a handful of times. One base away lies a much larger clone, so this may be a sequencing read error. The chain carries TRBV11-2 and TRBJ2-1; D gene ambiguous. V was shortened by 5 bases and J by 3 bases, with 8 bases between the two germline ends. This CDR3 contains 13 residues. CDR1 is SGHAT, CDR2 FQNNGV, per germline. The CDR3 nucleotides are TGTGCCAGCAGCCGGCCCGACTACAATGAGCAGTTCTTC. Protein: CASSRPDYNEQFF.

The J gene is TRBJ2-7, the V gene TRBV18; 12 nucleotides line up with TRBD2. The ends lost 3 bases at V and 2 bases at J; junction bases unmatched: 11. Per germline, CDR1 KGHSH and CDR2 LQKENI. The CDR3 length is 18 residues. DNA for the CDR3: TGTGCCAGCTCACCCTTAGGACTAGCGGGAACCACCGCCTACGAGCAGTACTTC. This codes for CASSPLGLAGTTAYEQYF.

CDR3 nucleotides: TGTGCCAGCAGCTTAGAAGGACAGATGGACTATGGCTACACCTTC. It yields the protein CASSLEGQMDYGYTF. The chain is built from TRBV4-2 and TRBJ1-2, with TRBD1 as a possible D gene (6 bases). The ends were cut back, 5 bases at V and 3 bases at J, with 16 bases in the middle. The CDR3 is 15 amino acids. The germline V gene encodes CDR1 LGHNA and CDR2 YNFKEQ.

The sample holds a few counts of this clone. The V and J genes are TRBV7-2 and TRBJ2-7; 7 nucleotides line up with TRBD2. Trimming removed 2 bases from V and 0 bases from J; junction bases left unmatched: 7. Germline loops: CDR1 SGHTA, CDR2 FQGNSA. The CDR3 is made up of 16 amino acids. The DNA for the CDR3 is TGTGCCAGCAGCTTAAGCCCAGCGGGGATCTCCTACGAGCAGTACTTC. Its translation is CASSLSPAGISYEQYF.

The rearrangement links TRBV7-2 to TRBJ2-3; 8 positions agree with TRBD2. The CDR3 is made up of 17 amino acids. Germline lookup yields CDR1 SGHTA and CDR2 FQGNSA. V was clipped by 5 bases and J by 2 bases; unmatched bases: 12. Here the CDR3 reads CASSPRRLAGTTDTQYF. The CDR3 DNA follows: TGTGCCAGCAGCCCCCGGAGGCTAGCGGGTACCACAGATACGCAGTATTTT.

This chain connects TRBV20-1 to TRBJ2-1; no definite D call. CDR1 is DFQATT and CDR2 is SNEGSKA in the germline V gene (reference sequence). Trimming removed 8 bases at V and 4 bases at J, with 9 bases between. The CDR3 length is 11 residues. The CDR3 bases are TGCAGTTTTGCCTCTTACAATGAGCAGTTCTTC. The encoded protein is CSFASYNEQFF.

In its sample, this clone was seen once. The chain carries TRBV9 and TRBJ1-1; the D gene is possibly TRBD1 (6 bases). Deletions cut 0 bases from V and 1 base from J, with 7 bases between. The CDR3 runs 14 residues. Per the germline V gene, CDR1 is SGDLS and CDR2 is YYNGEE. The CDR3: CASSVVGGNTEAFF. The CDR3 region has the DNA TGTGCCAGCAGCGTAGTAGGGGGGAACACTGAAGCTTTCTTT. The full variable domain, in which reference TRBV9 and TRBJ1-1 provide the parts outside the CDR3, is DSGVTQTPKHLITATGQRVTLRCSPRSGDLSVYWYQQSLDQGLQFLIQYYNGEERAKGNILERFSAQQFPDLHSELNLSSLELGDSALYFCASSVVGGNTEAFFGQGTRLTVV.

This rearrangement joins TRBV7-2 to TRBJ2-4, with D perhaps TRBD1 (5 bases). Trimming stripped 5 bases from V and 8 bases from J, with 16 bases between. Germline CDR1 SGHTA, CDR2 FQGNSA. The CDR3 extends over 14 amino acids. The CDR3 is CASSRPVVGHIQYF. The CDR3 DNA reads as TGTGCCAGCAGCCGTCCCGTCGTGGGGCACATTCAGTACTTC.

V gene TRBV19 combines with J gene TRBJ2-1; D gene uncertain. With 4 bases removed from V and 3 bases from J, the gap between germline ends came to 10 bases. The germline V gene encodes CDR1 LNHDA and CDR2 SQIVND (reference sequence). This CDR3 has 14 amino acids. DNA of the CDR3: TGTGCCAGTAGTACAGAAAAAAACTACAATGAGCAGTTCTTC. It yields the protein CASSTEKNYNEQFF.

The rearrangement joins TRBV27 to TRBJ2-5; weak D call: TRBD1 (5 bases). Germline V lookup: CDR1 MNHEY, CDR2 SMNVEV (reference sequence). Trimming took off 4 bases at V and 2 bases at J, with 11 bases between the two ends. The CDR3 covers 14 residues. DNA of the CDR3: TGTGCCAGCAGTTACTCAAGGGGTCAAGAGACCCAGTACTTC. This gives the protein CASSYSRGQETQYF.

This clone was detected a few times. The rearrangement joins TRBV27 to TRBJ2-2, with 11 bases identical to TRBD2. Germline V gene sequence: CDR1 MNHEY, CDR2 SMNVEV (reference sequence). This CDR3 has 14 residues. The V segment lost 8 bases and the J segment 3 bases; nucleotides outside the gene matches: 2. CDR3 coding DNA: TGTGCCAGCCGGACTAGCGGGCACACCGGGGAGCTGTTTTTT. It is translated as CASRTSGHTGELFF.

The CDR3 bases are TGTGCCGCTCACGGGGCGAGCGGGGGCGGGGAGCTGTTTTTT. It specifies CAAHGASGGGELFF. The chain recombines TRBV30 with TRBJ2-2; 8 positions agree with TRBD2. Germline V gene lookup returns CDR1 GTSNPN and CDR2 SVGIG (reference sequence). This CDR3 is built from 14 residues. The trim removed 8 bases at V and 7 bases at J, leaving 12 bases unmatched.

Only one count was recorded for this clone. The chain recombines TRBV7-9 with TRBJ2-2; D not resolved. There are 13 residues in the CDR3. V was pared by 8 bases and J by 0 bases, with 7 bases between. Germline-derived CDR1 and CDR2 are SEHNR and FQNEAQ (reference sequence). The CDR3 sequence is CASSFANTGELFF. DNA for the CDR3: TGTGCCAGCTCATTCGCGAACACCGGGGAGCTGTTTTTT.

In regard to this clone: This sample includes further DNA sequences coding for the same CDR3. V is TRBV29-1 and J is TRBJ2-3; possibly TRBD2 for D (5 bases). Germline V gene sequence: CDR1 SQVTM, CDR2 ANQGSEA. The CDR3 consists of 12 residues. V lost 3 bases, J lost 3 bases, and 7 bases lay in between. DNA for the CDR3: TGCAGCGTTGACTCGGGGACAGATACGCAGTATTTT. It specifies CSVDSGTDTQYF.

This clone was seen a handful of times. The CDR3 sequence is CASSPPTGGAETQYF. The CDR3 region has the DNA TGTGCCAGCTCACCACCTACAGGGGGCGCGGAGACCCAGTACTTC. The chain combines TRBV18 with TRBJ2-5; 9 bases align to TRBD1. J was trimmed by 5 bases and V by 0 bases; bases with no gene match: 4. The CDR3 is 15 residues long. The germline V gene has CDR1 KGHSH and CDR2 LQKENI. The entire variable domain, with the rest obtained from reference TRBV18 and TRBJ2-5, is as follows: NAGVMQNPRHLVRRRGQEARLRCSPMKGHSHVYWYRQLPEEGLKFMVYLQKENIIDESGMPKERFSAEFPKEGPSILRIQQVVRGDSAAYFCASSPPTGGAETQYFGPGTRLLVL.

The chain combines TRBV28 with TRBJ1-2; D is perhaps TRBD1 (6 bases). V lost 6 bases and J 4 bases, leaving 12 bases between the germline ends. Germline V gene lookup returns CDR1 MDHEN and CDR2 SYDVKM. The CDR3 totals 13 residues. The CDR3 DNA follows: TGTGCCAGCAGCAGGGGACGGAGCTATGGCTACACCTTC. It yields the protein CASSRGRSYGYTF.

This clone was seen only a few times. The chain links TRBV5-1 to TRBJ2-2, with D perhaps TRBD1 (6 bases). CDR3 length: 14 residues. The V end was cut by 4 bases, the J end by 0 bases, with 7 bases between. Germline CDR1 is SGHRS and CDR2 is YFSETQ. The CDR3 region is CASSGQTNTGELFF. The CDR3 nucleotides read TGCGCCAGCAGCGGACAGACGAACACCGGGGAGCTGTTTTTT.